This T cell receptor (beta chain) was obtained from a study of regulatory T cells in long-lasting Graves disease. The wider study: Over 5 years of antithyroid drugs with positive TSH receptor antibodies was taken to mean persistent Graves' disease.

According to the study, TCR beta libraries were built with iRepertoire HTBI primers and CDR3-region Arm-PCR. Using its own MiXCR run on the multiplex PCR reads, TCRdb lists one record per CDR3 protein. This repertoire shows 420,000 or so distinct CDR3 sequences, roughly a quarter found once; its top ten account for 26%. This sample's time point: persistent/refractory GD, antithyroid drugs over 5 years with positive TRAb. PBMCs provided the RNA from which the TCR library was made. Germline V CDR1 and CDR2: SGHDT, YYEEEE. The CDR3 length is 15 residues. The V gene lost 3 bases and the J gene lost 6 bases, with 15 bases spanning the gap. This clonotype was seen a few times. As yet, its antigen is unknown. General observations from the study: Accuracy was possibly reduced by small sample size.

The receptor was isolated from a female donor with Graves disease. The sample was peripheral blood mononuclear cells (PBMCs), taken when the disease was refractory, from a patient treated with antithyroid drugs. The rearrangement uses TRBV5-6 and TRBJ1-4; D unresolved. The CDR3 protein is CASSSAPSRDEKLFF. For the CDR3, the DNA is TGTGCCAGCAGCTCGGCCCCCTCAAGGGATGAAAAACTGTTTTTT.